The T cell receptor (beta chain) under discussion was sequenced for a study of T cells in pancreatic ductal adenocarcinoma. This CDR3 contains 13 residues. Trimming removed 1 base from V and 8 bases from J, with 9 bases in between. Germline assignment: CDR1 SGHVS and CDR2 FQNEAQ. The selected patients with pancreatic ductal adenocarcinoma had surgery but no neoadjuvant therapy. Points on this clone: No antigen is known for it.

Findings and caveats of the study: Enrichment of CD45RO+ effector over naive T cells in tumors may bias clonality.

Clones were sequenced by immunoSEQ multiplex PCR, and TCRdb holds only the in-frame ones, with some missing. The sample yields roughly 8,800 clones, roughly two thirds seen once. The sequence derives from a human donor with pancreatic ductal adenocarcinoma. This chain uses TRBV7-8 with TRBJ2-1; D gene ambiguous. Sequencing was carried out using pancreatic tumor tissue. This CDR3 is CASSLDLRDEQFF. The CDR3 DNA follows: TGTGCCAGCAGCTTAGATCTTCGCGATGAGCAGTTCTTC. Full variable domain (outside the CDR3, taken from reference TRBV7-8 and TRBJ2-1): GAGVSQSPRYKVAKRGQDVALRCDPISGHVSLFWYQQALGQGPEFLTYFQNEAQLDKSGLPSDRFFAERPEGSVSTLKIQRTQQEDSAVYLCASSLDLRDEQFFGPGTRLTVL.